The 21 T cell receptor beta chains below all came from one sample that was sequenced in a study of blood T cell repertoires in COVID-19. The assay was immunoSEQ multiplex PCR, and TCRdb's table has in-frame clones only and misses some. The sample carries 60,000 to 70,000 clones, more than 90% recorded once. Sample: peripheral blood. Every receptor here comes from a human donor with active COVID-19. The donor label of this sample is uncertain.

This clone was counted a single time. This chain links TRBV28 with TRBJ2-7, with 10 bases fitting TRBD2. CDR3 size: 14 residues. The germline gives CDR1 MDHEN, CDR2 SYDVKM. CDR3 amino acids: CAATSGTPTYEQYF. The CDR3 region has the DNA TGTGCAGCCACTAGCGGGACCCCAACCTACGAGCAGTACTTC.

This sequence joins TRBV18 and TRBJ2-7; 9 positions match TRBD1. From germline, CDR1 is KGHSH and CDR2 LQKENI. V shed 3 bases and J 5 bases; nucleotides not matched to a gene: 8. This CDR3 has 15 amino acids. CDR3 DNA sequence: TGTGCCAGCTCACCGGGAACAGGGGGCCTAGACGAGCAGTACTTC. It yields the protein CASSPGTGGLDEQYF.

This rearrangement joins TRBV28 to TRBJ2-1, with TRBD2 as a possible D gene (6 bases). The germline CDR1 and CDR2 sequences are MDHEN and SYDVKM. The CDR3 has 12 residues. V shed 6 bases and J shed 12 bases, with 15 bases lying between them. CDR3 sequence: CASSLGSPRQFF. CDR3 DNA: TGTGCCAGCAGCCTCGGGAGTCCTCGGCAGTTCTTC.

This chain links TRBV7-8 with TRBJ2-3, with a weak D call TRBD2 (5 bases). This CDR3 region has 15 residues. V was clipped by 3 bases and J by 0 bases, with 10 bases between them. Germline loops: CDR1 SGHVS, CDR2 FQNEAQ. CDR3 nucleotides: TGTGCCAGCAGCTTCAGCGGAACTAGCACAGATACGCAGTATTTT. Protein product: CASSFSGTSTDTQYF. The variable domain in full, completed from reference TRBV7-8 and TRBJ2-3, reads GAGVSQSPRYKVAKRGQDVALRCDPISGHVSLFWYQQALGQGPEFLTYFQNEAQLDKSGLPSDRFFAERPEGSVSTLKIQRTQQEDSAVYLCASSFSGTSTDTQYFGPGTRLTVL.

The chain carries TRBV9 and TRBJ1-3; D is undetermined. This CDR3 is 14 amino acids long. Germline CDR1 reads SGDLS; CDR2 reads YYNGEE. Deletions cut 2 bases from V and 0 bases from J, with 6 bases between. CDR3 nucleotides: TGTGCCAGCAGCGTTAGCGTCTCTGGAAACACCATATATTTT. This translates into CASSVSVSGNTIYF.

The V call is TRBV27, the J call TRBJ2-1, with 8 bases matching TRBD2. Germline lookup yields CDR1 MNHEY and CDR2 SMNVEV (reference sequence). J gave up 0 bases and V 5 bases, and 6 bases lay outside the gene matches. CDR3 size: 16 residues. CDR3 in amino acids: CASSIQRELSYNEQFF. Written as DNA, the CDR3 is TGTGCCAGCAGTATTCAGCGGGAGCTCTCCTACAATGAGCAGTTCTTC.

Concerning this clone: The DNA is left out, because the CDR3 cannot be placed on it with certainty; the CDR3 is given as TCRdb lists it. This chain joins TRBV28 and TRBJ1-3. Including both end residues, the CDR3 is 14 amino acids long. Per the germline V gene, CDR1 is MDHEN and CDR2 is SYDVKM. The CDR3 here is CASSSGGSGNTIYF.

The rearrangement links TRBV10-1 to TRBJ2-2; TRBD1 might be the D (6 bases). V was shortened by 4 bases and J by 6 bases, with 6 bases between the two germline ends. The germline V gene has CDR1 WNHNN and CDR2 SYGVQD (reference sequence). This CDR3 is 12 amino acids long. The CDR3, as DNA: TGCGCCAGCAGTGCAGGGGCCGGGGAGCTGTTTTTT. Its protein product is CASSAGAGELFF.

The chain recombines TRBV18 with TRBJ2-3; D gene ambiguous. Germline values: CDR1 KGHSH, CDR2 LQKENI. Trimming removed 5 bases from V and 2 bases from J, with 8 bases in between. The CDR3 consists of 13 residues. This CDR3 is CASSGRNTDTQYF. Written as DNA, the CDR3 is TGTGCCAGCTCAGGCAGGAACACAGATACGCAGTATTTT.

This chain links TRBV9 with TRBJ1-4, with 7 bases identical to TRBD1. The CDR3 is 14 residues long. Germline V gene data show CDR1 as SGDLS and CDR2 as YYNGEE. The V segment lost 3 bases and the J segment 2 bases; nucleotides outside the gene matches: 1. Written as DNA, the CDR3 is TGTGCCAGCAGCGAGGGACAGACTAATGAAAAACTGTTTTTT. This sequence encodes CASSEGQTNEKLFF.

Only one count was recorded for this clone. The rearrangement links TRBV7-2 to TRBJ2-7; 8 bases match TRBD2. This CDR3 spans 15 amino acids. V shed 6 bases, J shed 2 bases, and the junction held 9 bases outside the gene matches. Germline CDR1 and CDR2: SGHTA and FQGNSA. In nucleotides, the CDR3 is TGTGCCAGCAGGTACATGACTAGCGCTGCCTACGAGCAGTACTTC. It yields the protein CASRYMTSAAYEQYF.

V is TRBV5-1 and J is TRBJ1-2; 9 bases are a match to TRBD1. Trimming took 4 bases from V and 3 from J; bases not matched to a gene: 4. The CDR3 extends over 14 amino acids. Germline V lookup: CDR1 SGHRS, CDR2 YFSETQ. This chain's CDR3 is CASSPQGADYGYTF. The DNA of the CDR3 is TGCGCCAGCAGCCCACAGGGGGCTGACTATGGCTACACCTTC.

The V call is TRBV7-9, the J call TRBJ2-1; 9 nucleotides agree with TRBD2. The length of the CDR3 is 15 residues. The trim removed 6 bases at V and 6 bases at J, leaving 9 bases unmatched. The V gene's germline CDR1 is SEHNR and CDR2 FQNEAQ (reference sequence). The CDR3 region is CASSWREGRGNEQFF. The CDR3 DNA follows: TGTGCCAGCAGTTGGCGGGAGGGCCGCGGCAATGAGCAGTTCTTC.

The chain carries TRBV10-3 and TRBJ1-2; D gene uncertain. The V gene's germline CDR1 is ENHRY and CDR2 SYGVKD. Trimming shortened V by 3 bases and J by 3 bases, and 8 bases separated the two germline ends. This CDR3 spans 13 amino acids. CDR3 sequence reads: CAISDPGDYGYTF. The CDR3 DNA is TGTGCCATCAGTGACCCCGGGGACTATGGCTACACCTTC.

The chain combines TRBV7-2 with TRBJ2-1; no firm D call. Germline V gene sequence: CDR1 SGHTA, CDR2 FQGNSA. Trimming took 2 bases from V and 5 from J, leaving 10 bases between them. The CDR3 loop spans 14 amino acids. CDR3 DNA sequence: TGTGCCAGCAGCTTATTCTACCAAGACAATGAGCAGTTCTTC. This gives the protein CASSLFYQDNEQFF.

This chain joins TRBV27 and TRBJ2-2; TRBD2 might be the D (6 bases). Germline V gene data show CDR1 as MNHEY and CDR2 as SMNVEV (reference sequence). This CDR3 region has 17 residues. The V end was cut by 3 bases, the J end by 7 bases, with 21 bases between. The chain's CDR3 is CASSFSRRDTRGGELFF. CDR3 in DNA: TGTGCCAGCAGTTTTAGTCGGAGAGACACGCGGGGCGGGGAGCTGTTTTTT.

V is TRBV28 and J is TRBJ1-2, with a weak D call TRBD1 (5 bases). Germline-derived CDR1 and CDR2 are MDHEN and SYDVKM. The length of the CDR3 is 13 residues. V was trimmed by 8 bases and J by 3 bases, leaving 13 bases between them. The CDR3 is CASRNLGDYGYTF. CDR3 sequence (DNA): TGTGCCAGCCGAAATTTAGGGGACTATGGCTACACCTTC.

This chain uses TRBV29-1 with TRBJ1-2; 9 bases are shared with TRBD1. The CDR3 sequence is 13 residues long. Trimming cost V 7 bases and J 4 bases; bases outside gene matches: 7. The germline V gene encodes CDR1 SQVTM and CDR2 ANQGSEA. This CDR3 reads CSANRGQVYGYTF. DNA of the CDR3: TGCAGCGCCAACAGGGGGCAGGTCTATGGCTACACCTTC. Filled out from reference TRBV29-1 and TRBJ1-2, the complete variable domain reads SAVISQKPSRDICQRGTSLTIQCQVDSQVTMMFWYRQQPGQSLTLIATANQGSEATYESGFVIDKFPISRPNLTFSTLTVSNMSPEDSSIYLCSANRGQVYGYTFGSGTRLTVV.

This clone was counted only a few times. The rearrangement links TRBV6-5 to TRBJ1-6; D gene ambiguous. CDR3 size: 13 residues. V lost 10 bases, J lost 7 bases, and 14 bases lay in between. Germline CDR1 and CDR2: MNHEY and SVGAGI. The CDR3 bases are TGTGCCACCAGAGCACTACAAAATTCACCCCTCCACTTT. Translated, it gives CATRALQNSPLHF.

This clone appeared once. The rearrangement links TRBV28 to TRBJ2-3, with TRBD2 matching 7 bases. Germline assignment: CDR1 MDHEN and CDR2 SYDVKM. This CDR3 has 13 residues. V gave up 5 bases and J gave up 5 bases; unmatched junction bases: 4. CDR3 sequence: CASSGLEQDTQYF. The CDR3 region has the DNA TGTGCCAGCAGTGGACTAGAACAAGATACGCAGTATTTT.

The rearrangement joins TRBV4-1 to TRBJ2-7, with 9 bases that match TRBD1. The CDR3 spans 16 residues. Germline assignment: CDR1 MGHRA and CDR2 YSYEKL. The V gene end was trimmed by 2 bases and the J gene end by 0 bases; junction bases not matched to a gene: 5. CDR3 nucleotides: TGCGCCAGCAGCCAATCGGGGACAGGGAGCTCCTACGAGCAGTACTTC. Encoded protein: CASSQSGTGSSYEQYF.